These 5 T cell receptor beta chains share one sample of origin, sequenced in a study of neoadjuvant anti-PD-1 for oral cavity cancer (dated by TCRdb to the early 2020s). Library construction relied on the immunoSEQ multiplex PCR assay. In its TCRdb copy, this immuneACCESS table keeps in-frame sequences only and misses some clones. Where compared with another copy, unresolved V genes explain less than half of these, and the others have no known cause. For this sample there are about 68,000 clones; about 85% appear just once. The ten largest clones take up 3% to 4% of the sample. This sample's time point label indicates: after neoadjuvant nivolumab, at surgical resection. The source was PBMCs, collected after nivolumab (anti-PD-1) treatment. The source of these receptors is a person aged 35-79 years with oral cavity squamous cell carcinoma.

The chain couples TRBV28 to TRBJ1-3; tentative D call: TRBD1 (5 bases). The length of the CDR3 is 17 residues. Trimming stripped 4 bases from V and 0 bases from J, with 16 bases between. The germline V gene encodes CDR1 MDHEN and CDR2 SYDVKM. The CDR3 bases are TGTGCCAGCAGTTCCCAGGGACTCCTCAGCTCTGGAAACACCATATATTTT. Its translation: CASSSQGLLSSGNTIYF.

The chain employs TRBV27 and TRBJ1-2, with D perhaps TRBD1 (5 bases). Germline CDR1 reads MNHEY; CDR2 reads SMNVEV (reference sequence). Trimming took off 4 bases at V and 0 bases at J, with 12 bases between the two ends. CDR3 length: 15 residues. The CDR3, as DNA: TGTGCCAGCAGTTACGCCTCGGGGGCTAACTATGGCTACACCTTC. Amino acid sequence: CASSYASGANYGYTF.

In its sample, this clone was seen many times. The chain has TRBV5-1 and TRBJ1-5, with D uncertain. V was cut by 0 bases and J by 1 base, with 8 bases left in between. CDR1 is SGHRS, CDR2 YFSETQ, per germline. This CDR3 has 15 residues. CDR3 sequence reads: CASSLEGGSNQPQHF. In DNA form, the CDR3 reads TGCGCCAGCAGCTTGGAAGGAGGAAGCAATCAGCCCCAGCATTTT.

The CDR3 DNA follows: TGTGCCAGTAGTGGGACAGGGGCCCACTACGAGCAGTACTTC. Protein sequence: CASSGTGAHYEQYF. The chain links TRBV19 to TRBJ2-7, with 10 bases that match TRBD1. The CDR3 spans 14 residues. The junction had 4 bases not matched to a gene; V was cut back by 5 bases and J by 3 bases. CDR1 and CDR2 (germline): LNHDA, SQIVND (reference sequence). Variable domain in full (rest from reference TRBV19 and TRBJ2-7): DGGITQSPKYLFRKEGQNVTLSCEQNLNHDAMYWYRQDPGQGLRLIYYSQIVNDFQKGDIAEGYSVSREKKESFPLTVTSAQKNPTAFYLCASSGTGAHYEQYFGPGTRLTVT.

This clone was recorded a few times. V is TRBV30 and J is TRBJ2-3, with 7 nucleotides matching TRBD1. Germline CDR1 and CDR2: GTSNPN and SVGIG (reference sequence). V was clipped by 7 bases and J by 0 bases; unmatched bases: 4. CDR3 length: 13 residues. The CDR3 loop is CASIRGSTDTQYF. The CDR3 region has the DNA TGTGCCTCCATCAGGGGGAGCACAGATACGCAGTATTTT.